The rows below give T cell receptor beta chains drawn from one sample of a study of CD8 T cells in Susac syndrome. TCRdb ran MiXCR on the immunoSEQ multiplex PCR reads and lists one entry per CDR3 protein. In the table there are about 180,000 distinct CDR3 sequences, 90% to 95% of which are singletons. Material for sequencing was CD8+ T cells from PBMCs. These TCRs come from a human donor with multiple sclerosis. The CDR3 runs from the conserved cysteine through the conserved F or W. A D gene is named only where the DNA matches it firmly. Clone size is given for some rows only: seen once, a few or many times, or a class if the clone is expanded.

abundance: NA
v_gene: TRBV29-1
d_gene: TRBD2
len: 14
j_gene: TRBJ2-5
CDR3nt: TGCAGCGTTGACGCGGGGGGCCTCAAAGAGACCCAGTACTTC
CDR3aa: CSVDAGGLKETQYF

abundance: NA
v_gene: TRBV27
d_gene: TRBD2
len: 16
j_gene: TRBJ2-3
CDR3nt: TGTGCCAGCAGTTCATGGACTAGCGGAACCACAGATACGCAGTATTTT
CDR3aa: CASSSWTSGTTDTQYF

abundance: once
v_gene: TRBV4-1
d_gene: NA
len: 15
j_gene: TRBJ1-2
CDR3nt: TGCGCCAGCAGCCAAGATGGAAGGGGCGCGGATGGCTACACCTTC
CDR3aa: CASSQDGRGADGYTF

abundance: NA
v_gene: TRBV18
d_gene: TRBD1
len: 15
j_gene: TRBJ2-7
CDR3nt: TGTGCCAGCTCACCACCTCGTGGACAGGGCTACGAGCAGTACTTC
CDR3aa: CASSPPRGQGYEQYF

abundance: once
v_gene: TRBV6-6
d_gene: NA
len: 13
j_gene: TRBJ1-1
CDR3nt: TGTGCCAGCAAGAGGACCTTGAACACTGAAGCTTTCTTT
CDR3aa: CASKRTLNTEAFF

abundance: NA
v_gene: TRBV2
d_gene: NA
len: 13
j_gene: TRBJ2-5
CDR3nt: TGTGCCAGCAGTCGAGTATTCCAAGAGACCCAGTACTTC
CDR3aa: CASSRVFQETQYF

abundance: NA
v_gene: TRBV9
d_gene: TRBD1
len: 13
j_gene: TRBJ2-7
CDR3nt: TGTGCCAGCGGTGGGACAGGGGCGTACGAGCAGTACTTC
CDR3aa: CASGGTGAYEQYF

abundance: NA
v_gene: TRBV20-1
d_gene: TRBD1
len: 12
j_gene: TRBJ2-5
CDR3nt: TGCAGTGCCCCGGACAGGGTAGAGACCCAGTACTTC
CDR3aa: CSAPDRVETQYF

abundance: NA
v_gene: TRBV12-3/TRBV12-4
d_gene: TRBD1
len: 14
j_gene: TRBJ1-1
CDR3nt: TGTGCCAGCAGCGGACAGGGGGGGATCACTGAAGCTTTCTTT
CDR3aa: CASSGQGGITEAFF

abundance: NA
v_gene: TRBV28
d_gene: NA
len: 15
j_gene: TRBJ2-7
CDR3nt: TGTGCCAGCAGTTCACCCCGGGAATCCACCTACGAGCAGTACTTC
CDR3aa: CASSSPRESTYEQYF

abundance: NA
v_gene: TRBV5-6
d_gene: NA
len: 13
j_gene: TRBJ2-1
CDR3nt: TGTGCCAGCAGCCCGACCCGCCTGGCCCCACAGTTCTTC
CDR3aa: CASSPTRLAPQFF

abundance: NA
v_gene: TRBV6-5
d_gene: TRBD1
len: 15
j_gene: TRBJ2-7
CDR3nt: TGTGCCAGCAGCTCGGTCCGGGACAGGGTCAGCGAGCAGTACTTC
CDR3aa: CASSSVRDRVSEQYF

abundance: NA
v_gene: TRBV7-9
d_gene: NA
len: 17
j_gene: TRBJ2-6
CDR3nt: TGTGCCAGCAGCGGATCAGGGGACCTCTCTGGGGCCAACGTCCTGACTTTC
CDR3aa: CASSGSGDLSGANVLTF

abundance: NA
v_gene: TRBV6-1
d_gene: TRBD2
len: 16
j_gene: TRBJ2-5
CDR3nt: TGTGCCAGCAGTGCCGGACTAGCGGGATTACAAGAGACCCAGTACTTC
CDR3aa: CASSAGLAGLQETQYF

abundance: NA
v_gene: TRBV7-8
d_gene: TRBD2
len: 16
j_gene: TRBJ2-1
CDR3nt: TGTGCCAGCAGCGACGGGACTAGCGGCCCCTACAATGAGCAGTTCTTC
CDR3aa: CASSDGTSGPYNEQFF

abundance: NA
v_gene: TRBV6-5
d_gene: NA
len: 14
j_gene: TRBJ2-7
CDR3nt: TGTGCCACCACCTCAGAGGGGAACCTCTACGAGCAGTACTTC
CDR3aa: CATTSEGNLYEQYF

abundance: NA
v_gene: TRBV29-1
d_gene: TRBD1
len: 14
j_gene: TRBJ1-1
CDR3nt: TGCAGCGTTGAACCTAGGGACAGGGCCGATGAAGCTTTCTTT
CDR3aa: CSVEPRDRADEAFF

abundance: NA
v_gene: TRBV2
d_gene: NA
len: 13
j_gene: TRBJ2-7
CDR3nt: TGTGCCAGTCGGGGGTCTGGTACCTACGAGCAGTACTTC
CDR3aa: CASRGSGTYEQYF

abundance: NA
v_gene: TRBV6-5
d_gene: NA
len: 13
j_gene: TRBJ2-6
CDR3nt: TGTGCCAGCAGTTACACCGGGGCCAACGTCCTGACTTTC
CDR3aa: CASSYTGANVLTF

abundance: NA
v_gene: TRBV9
d_gene: NA
len: 15
j_gene: TRBJ1-2
CDR3nt: TGTGCCAGCAGCCCAGGGGTGGACAGTTACTATGGCTACACCTTC
CDR3aa: CASSPGVDSYYGYTF

abundance: few
v_gene: TRBV9
d_gene: NA
len: 16
j_gene: TRBJ2-3
CDR3nt: TGTGCCAGCAGCGTAGCTACCGGGGGTTTCACAGATACGCAGTATTTT
CDR3aa: CASSVATGGFTDTQYF

abundance: NA
v_gene: TRBV3-1
d_gene: TRBD1
len: 16
j_gene: TRBJ2-7
CDR3nt: TGTGCCAGCAGCCAAGCGACACCGGGACAGGGGTTTGAGCAGTACTTC
CDR3aa: CASSQATPGQGFEQYF

abundance: NA
v_gene: TRBV19
d_gene: NA
len: 15
j_gene: TRBJ2-1
CDR3nt: TGTGCCAGTAGTATCACCAGGGGCGTCTACAATGAGCAGTTCTTC
CDR3aa: CASSITRGVYNEQFF

abundance: NA
v_gene: TRBV28
d_gene: NA
len: 14
j_gene: TRBJ2-5
CDR3nt: TGTGCCAGCAGCGACCCGGGACCCCCTGGGACCCAGTACTTC
CDR3aa: CASSDPGPPGTQYF

abundance: NA
v_gene: TRBV29-1
d_gene: NA
len: 13
j_gene: TRBJ2-2
CDR3nt: TGCAGCGTTGTTGAGGGTAACACCGGGGAGCTGTTTTTT
CDR3aa: CSVVEGNTGELFF